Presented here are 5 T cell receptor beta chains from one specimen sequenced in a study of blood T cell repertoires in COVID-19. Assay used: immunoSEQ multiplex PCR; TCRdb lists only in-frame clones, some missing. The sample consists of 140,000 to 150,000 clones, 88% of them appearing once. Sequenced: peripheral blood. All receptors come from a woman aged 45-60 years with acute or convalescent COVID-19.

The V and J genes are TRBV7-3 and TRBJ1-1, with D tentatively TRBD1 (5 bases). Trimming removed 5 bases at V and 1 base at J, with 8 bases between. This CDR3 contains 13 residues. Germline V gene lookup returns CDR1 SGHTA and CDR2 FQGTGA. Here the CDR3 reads CASSRQGNTEAFF. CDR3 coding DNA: TGTGCCAGCAGCCGCCAGGGGAACACTGAAGCTTTCTTT. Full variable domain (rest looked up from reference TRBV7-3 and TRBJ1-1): GAGVSQTPSNKVTEKGKYVELRCDPISGHTALYWYRQSLGQGPEFLIYFQGTGAADDSGLPNDRFFAVRPEGSVSTLKIQRTERGDSAVYLCASSRQGNTEAFFGQGTRLTVV.

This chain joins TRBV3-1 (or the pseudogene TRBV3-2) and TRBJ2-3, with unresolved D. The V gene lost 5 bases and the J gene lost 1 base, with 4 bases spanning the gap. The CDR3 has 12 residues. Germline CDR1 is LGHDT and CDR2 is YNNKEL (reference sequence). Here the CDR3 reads CASSTGTDTQYF. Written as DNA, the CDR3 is TGTGCCAGCAGCACGGGCACAGATACGCAGTATTTT.

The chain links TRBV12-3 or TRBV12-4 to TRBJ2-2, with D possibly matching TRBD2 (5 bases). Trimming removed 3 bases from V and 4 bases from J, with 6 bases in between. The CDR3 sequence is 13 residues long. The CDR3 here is CASSFGGTGELFF. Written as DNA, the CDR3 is TGTGCCAGCAGTTTTGGAGGCACCGGGGAGCTGTTTTTT.

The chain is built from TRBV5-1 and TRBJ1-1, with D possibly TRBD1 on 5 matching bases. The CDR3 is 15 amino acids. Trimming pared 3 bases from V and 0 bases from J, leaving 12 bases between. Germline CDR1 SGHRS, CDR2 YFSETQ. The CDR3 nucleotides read TGCGCCAGCAGCTCAGGGCTGGGTATGAACACTGAAGCTTTCTTT. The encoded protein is CASSSGLGMNTEAFF.

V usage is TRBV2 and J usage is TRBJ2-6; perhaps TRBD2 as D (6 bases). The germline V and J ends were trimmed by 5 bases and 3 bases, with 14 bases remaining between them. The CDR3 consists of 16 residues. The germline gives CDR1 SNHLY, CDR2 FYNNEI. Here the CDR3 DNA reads TGTGCCAGCAGTCAGGGCCCCGGGAGTGGGGCCAACGTCCTGACTTTC. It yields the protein CASSQGPGSGANVLTF.